The rows below give T cell receptor beta chains drawn from one sample of a study of T cell responses to AZD1222 COVID-19 vaccine. Generated by immunoSEQ multiplex PCR, the TCRdb table keeps only in-frame clones and is missing some. Found here are about 110,000 clones, just over 85% of them singletons; the top ten hold under 4%. This specimen consisted of peripheral blood, obtained on day 0 of AZD1222 vaccination. Receptors were obtained from an adult in good health. The CDR3 runs from the conserved cysteine through the conserved F or W. The D gene is left open where the match is weak. Only part of the rows carry a size: once, few, many, or a class if the clone is expanded.

>TRBJ2-5|TRBD1|NA|TRBV25-1
CASSVGQGVAQYF
TGTGCCAGCAGTGTAGGACAGGGGGTGGCCCAGTACTTC
>TRBJ2-2|NA|NA|TRBV6-2/TRBV6-3
CASSTTVPNTGELFF
TGTGCCAGCAGTACGACAGTCCCGAACACCGGGGAGCTGTTTTTT
>TRBJ2-7|NA|NA|TRBV18
CASSPKDEQYF
TGTGCCAGCTCACCAAAGGACGAGCAGTACTTC
>TRBJ1-5|NA|NA|TRBV4-1
CASSQVGKRVYQHF
TGCGCCAGCAGCCAAGTGGGGAAAAGAGTGTACCAGCATTTT
>TRBJ2-7|NA|NA|TRBV21-1
CASSKAVGEQYF
TGTGCCAGCAGCAAAGCAGTCGGGGAGCAGTACTTC
>TRBJ2-1|NA|once|TRBV10-3
CAIRDSPIGNEQFF
TGTGCCATCAGGGACAGCCCCATAGGGAATGAGCAGTTCTTC
>TRBJ1-3|TRBD1|few|TRBV7-3
CASSAQGATGNTIYF
TGTGCCAGCAGCGCACAGGGGGCTACTGGAAACACCATATATTTT
>TRBJ2-1|NA|NA|TRBV7-8
CASSRWTNEQFF
TGTGCCAGCAGCCGCTGGACCAATGAGCAGTTCTTC
>TRBJ2-1|NA|few|TRBV5-4
CASSLQDNEQFF
TGTGCCAGCAGCCTACAAGACAATGAGCAGTTCTTC
>TRBJ2-6|NA|NA|TRBV5-1
CASSLAVWQPGANVLTF
TGCGCCAGCAGCTTAGCGGTCTGGCAGCCTGGGGCCAACGTCCTGACTTTC
>TRBJ1-1|NA|once|TRBV7-9
CASSFPNTEAFF
TGTGCCAGCAGCTTCCCGAACACTGAAGCTTTCTTT
>TRBJ1-5|NA|few|TRBV3-1/TRBV3-2
CASSHGNQPQHF
TGTGCCAGCAGCCACGGCAATCAGCCCCAGCATTTT
>TRBJ1-2|TRBD1|NA|TRBV19
CASTRTGGSSDGYTF
TGTGCCAGTACAAGGACAGGGGGAAGTTCCGATGGCTACACCTTC
>TRBJ2-5|NA|NA|TRBV3-1/TRBV3-2
CASSQPLAQETQYF
TGTGCCAGCAGCCAGCCCCTAGCTCAAGAGACCCAGTACTTC
>TRBJ2-1|NA|NA|TRBV5-1
CASSLGPTGKSNNEQFF
TGCGCCAGCAGCTTGGGTCCTACAGGGAAGTCCAACAATGAGCAGTTCTTC
>TRBJ2-6|NA|NA|TRBV5-1
CASSFNPQSSGANVLTF
TGCGCCAGCAGCTTTAACCCGCAGAGCTCTGGGGCCAACGTCCTGACTTTC
>TRBJ1-5|NA|NA|TRBV5-1
CASRVDDNQPQHF
TGCGCCAGCAGAGTGGACGACAATCAGCCCCAGCATTTT
>TRBJ1-1|NA|NA|TRBV7-2
CASSPSAGNTEAFF
TGTGCCAGCAGCCCCTCGGCGGGGAACACTGAAGCTTTCTTT
>TRBJ2-3|NA|NA|TRBV2
CASCECIGGLSTDTQYF
TGTGCCAGCTGCGAGTGCATAGGCGGGTTAAGCACAGATACGCAGTATTTT
>TRBJ1-2|NA|NA|TRBV6-5
CASVPAGDRGYTF
TGTGCCAGCGTCCCGGCGGGGGATAGGGGCTACACCTTC
>TRBJ1-6|TRBD1|few|TRBV19
CASSIQGADSPLHF
TGTGCCAGTAGTATTCAGGGGGCTGATTCACCCCTCCACTTT
>TRBJ2-3|NA|NA|TRBV11-3
CASSLGRATDTQYF
TGTGCCAGCAGCTTGGGGCGGGCTACAGATACGCAGTATTTT
>TRBJ1-1|NA|NA|TRBV11-1
CASTPSRVSNTEAFF
TGTGCCAGCACCCCCTCCAGGGTATCTAACACTGAAGCTTTCTTT
>TRBJ1-4|NA|NA|TRBV2
CASSARSGLTNEKLFF
TGTGCCAGCAGTGCTCGATCCGGGCTGACTAATGAAAAACTGTTTTTT
>TRBJ2-5|NA|NA|TRBV7-3
CASSLSGQRETQYF
TGTGCCAGCAGCTTAAGTGGACAGAGAGAGACCCAGTACTTC
>TRBJ1-2|TRBD1|NA|TRBV23-1
CASSPTGGYGYTF
TGCGCCAGCAGCCCGACAGGGGGCTATGGCTACACCTTC
>TRBJ2-3|TRBD2|NA|TRBV6-5
CASTNSGGWTDTQYF
TGTGCCAGCACGAACAGCGGGGGGTGGACAGATACGCAGTATTTT
>TRBJ1-5|NA|NA|TRBV6-5
CASSYSGGRGQPQHF
TGTGCCAGCAGTTACTCGGGGGGCCGAGGTCAGCCCCAGCATTTT
>TRBJ1-6|TRBD1|NA|TRBV7-2
CASRSGTGNSPLHF
TGTGCCAGCAGGTCCGGGACAGGCAATTCACCCCTCCACTTT
>TRBJ2-2|NA|NA|TRBV9
CASSAWGRQDGELFF
TGTGCCAGCAGCGCCTGGGGACGGCAGGACGGGGAGCTGTTTTTT
>TRBJ1-1|TRBD1|NA|TRBV19
CASSSPGTGTEEAFF
TGTGCCAGTAGTTCCCCCGGGACAGGTACAGAGGAAGCTTTCTTT
>TRBJ2-7|NA|once|TRBV12-3/TRBV12-4
CASSLRGPYEQYF
TGTGCCAGCAGTTTGCGGGGGCCCTACGAGCAGTACTTC
>TRBJ1-1|TRBD1|NA|TRBV2
CASISSGTGGRGTEAFF
TGTGCCAGCATTTCGTCCGGGACAGGGGGCCGAGGCACTGAAGCTTTCTTT
>TRBJ1-1|NA|NA|TRBV28
CASRGEGGLNTEAFF
TGTGCCAGCAGGGGGGAAGGGGGATTGAACACTGAAGCTTTCTTT
>TRBJ1-5|NA|once|TRBV6-6
CASSQTGYSNQPQHF
TGTGCCAGCAGCCAGACAGGATATAGCAATCAGCCCCAGCATTTT
>TRBJ1-6|NA|NA|TRBV7-3
CASSPRAGGNSPLHF
TGTGCCAGCAGCCCCCGGGCGGGAGGTAATTCACCCCTCCACTTT
>TRBJ1-2|NA|NA|TRBV5-1
CASSSGGGPTYYGYTF
TGCGCCAGCAGCTCCGGTGGAGGGCCCACATACTATGGCTACACCTTC
>TRBJ2-7|TRBD1|NA|TRBV25-1
CASSEIGTGGNEQYF
TGTGCCAGCAGTGAGATTGGGACAGGGGGGAACGAGCAGTACTTC
>TRBJ1-1|NA|NA|TRBV30
CAWNAGDFTEAFF
TGTGCCTGGAATGCAGGGGACTTCACTGAAGCTTTCTTT
>TRBJ2-7|TRBD1|NA|TRBV7-2
CASSPDRGFVDEQYF
TGTGCCAGCAGCCCGGACAGGGGGTTCGTCGACGAGCAGTACTTC
>TRBJ1-2|TRBD1|NA|TRBV15
CATSRDRLAGGLDNYGYTF
TGTGCCACCAGCAGAGATAGGTTGGCAGGGGGATTGGATAACTATGGCTACACCTTC
>TRBJ1-2|TRBD1|NA|TRBV27
CASSWGGGRRDYTF
TGTGCCAGCAGTTGGGGAGGGGGCCGCCGAGACTACACCTTC
>TRBJ1-5|TRBD1|NA|TRBV2
CASSQNRGNQPQHF
TGTGCCAGCAGTCAAAACAGGGGTAATCAGCCCCAGCATTTT
>TRBJ1-3|NA|NA|TRBV7-2
CASSFPAVSGNTIYF
TGTGCCAGCAGCTTTCCGGCAGTCTCTGGAAACACCATATATTTT
>TRBJ2-2|TRBD1|NA|TRBV24-1
CATSDSNTRTGINTGELFF
TGTGCCACCAGTGATTCTAATACTCGGACAGGGATAAACACCGGGGAGCTGTTTTTT
>TRBJ1-2|TRBD1|NA|TRBV7-2
CASSQRTGVVLYGYTF
TGTGCCAGCAGCCAACGGACAGGGGTGGTTCTCTATGGCTACACCTTC
>TRBJ2-7|NA|NA|TRBV5-1
CASSRGGSYEQYF
TGCGCCAGCAGCCGTGGGGGGAGCTACGAGCAGTACTTC
>TRBJ2-3|NA|once|TRBV7-2
CASSDSGAPADTQYF
TGTGCCAGCAGCGATTCGGGAGCCCCCGCAGATACGCAGTATTTT
>TRBJ2-7|NA|NA|TRBV12-3/TRBV12-4
CASSHAYEQYF
TGTGCCAGCAGTCACGCCTACGAGCAGTACTTC
>TRBJ1-5|TRBD1|NA|TRBV7-9
CASSSNPGQAFYSNQPQHF
TGTGCCAGCAGCTCCAATCCGGGACAGGCATTTTATAGCAATCAGCCCCAGCATTTT
>TRBJ1-2|TRBD1|NA|TRBV28
CASSFRTGVYGYTF
TGTGCCAGCAGTTTTCGGACAGGGGTTTATGGCTACACCTTC